The 9 T cell receptor beta chains reported below all come from one sample, sequenced in a study of T cell clonality in common variable immunodeficiency. The antigens for these receptors are not known. This table comes from immunoSEQ multiplex PCR, and its TCRdb copy is limited to in-frame clones, with some not included. The sample is made up of about 28,000 clones, none counted only once. Whole-study findings and limits: Fewer deletions and N-nucleotide insertions were reportedly seen in common variable immunodeficiency TCR beta sequences.

The sequencing sample was made of peripheral blood mononuclear cells. The receptors were sampled from a human donor with common variable immunodeficiency.

In its sample, this clone was seen a few times. CDR3 in amino acids: CASSGGGAGETQYF. CDR3 DNA, as far as it was read: TGTGCCAGTAGTGGGGGAGGGGCGGGGGAGACC. This rearrangement joins TRBV19 to TRBJ2-5, with TRBD2 matching over 7 bases. The read is 3 residues too short to cover the CDR3 end, so that end is filled in from the germline J gene. The CDR3 has 14 amino acids. Germline V gene data show CDR1 as LNHDA and CDR2 as SQIVND (reference sequence). The J segment lost 5 bases and the V segment lost 5 bases, leaving 8 bases of the junction unmatched.

This clone ranks as medium-sized (0.01 to 0.1%). This chain's CDR3 is CASGLSGTGSTDTQYF. CDR3 DNA, as far as it was read: TGTGCTAGTGGTCTTTCCGGGACAGGGAGTACAGATACG. The chain uses TRBV12-5 and TRBJ2-3; 9 nucleotides align to TRBD1. Read data end 3 residues before the CDR3 end; the end is taken from the germline J gene. In germline, CDR1 is LGHNT, CDR2 FRNRAP. V lost 5 bases and J lost 3; bases outside the gene matches: 9. The CDR3 runs to 16 residues.

This clone appeared a few times. The read comes to an end 3 residues before the CDR3 does, leaving the germline J gene to fill in the end. The V gene is TRBV7-9, the J gene TRBJ1-1; D might be TRBD1 (5 bases). CDR1 is SEHNR, CDR2 FQNEAQ, per germline (reference sequence). The CDR3 covers 12 residues. CDR3 in amino acids: CASSYGAREAFF. The DNA read from the CDR3 is TGTGCCAGCAGCTATGGGGCTCGGGAA.

This clone occurred many times. Sequencing ends 3 residues short of the CDR3 end; the germline J gene provides the rest. This chain connects TRBV19 to TRBJ1-1; TRBD1 matches 11 bases. Germline assignment: CDR1 LNHDA and CDR2 SQIVND (reference sequence). Trimming at V came to 3 bases and at J to 6 bases, leaving 3 bases not matched to a gene. This CDR3 region has 14 residues. CDR3 DNA, as far as it was read: TGTGCCAGTAGTATTGTGGGACAGGGGGCTGAA. The encoded protein is CASSIVGQGAE. The entire CDR3 protein reads CASSIVGQGAEAFF.

As to this clone: The CDR3 extends 3 residues past the end of the read, so its final part is completed from the germline J gene. This rearrangement joins TRBV19 to TRBJ1-3; D is unresolved. This CDR3 is built from 14 residues. The germline V and J ends were trimmed by 3 bases and 0 bases, with 6 bases remaining between them. The germline V gene encodes CDR1 LNHDA and CDR2 SQIVND (reference sequence). The sequenced CDR3 bases are TGTGCCAGTAGTATCCCAGGCTCTGGAAACACC. Translation gives CASSIPGSGNT. The whole CDR3 reads CASSIPGSGNTIYF.

This clone occurred a few times. CDR3 protein: CASAQGWGNTIYF. Partial CDR3 DNA: TGTGCCAGCGCCCAGGGGTGGGGAAACACC. The gene calls are TRBV7-9 and TRBJ1-3; tentative D call: TRBD1 (6 bases). With the read ending 3 residues before the CDR3 end, the germline J gene is used to fill in that end. CDR3 length equals 13 residues. The germline CDR1 and CDR2 sequences are SEHNR and FQNEAQ (reference sequence). Deletions cut 8 bases from V and 4 bases from J, with 12 bases between.

This clone was seen ten or more times. The read is 3 residues too short to cover the CDR3 end, so that end is filled in from the germline J gene. This chain joins TRBV2 and TRBJ2-7; D is possibly TRBD1 or TRBD2 (5 bases each). The V gene lost 5 bases and the J gene lost 0 bases, with 20 bases spanning the gap. Germline assignment: CDR1 SNHLY and CDR2 FYNNEI. This CDR3 has 17 amino acids. The CDR3 sequence: CASSPRFEGLSSYEQYF. The sequenced CDR3 bases are TGTGCCAGCAGTCCCCGGTTCGAGGGGCTAAGCTCCTACGAG.

This clone was seen a handful of times. The observed sequence ends 3 residues before the CDR3 terminus, with the missing tail filled in from the germline J gene. V is TRBV2 and J is TRBJ2-3; 9 bases map to TRBD1. The V and J ends lost 0 bases and 3 bases, in that order; junction bases with no gene match: 4. The CDR3 has 16 amino acids. From germline, CDR1 is SNHLY and CDR2 FYNNEI. CDR3 DNA, as far as it was read: TGTGCCAGCAGTGAAGCGGGACAGGGCTTGACAGATACG. The encoded protein is CASSEAGQGLTDT. The CDR3 reads in full as CASSEAGQGLTDTQYF. The whole variable domain, filled in from reference TRBV2 and TRBJ2-3, reads EPEVTQTPSHQVTQMGQEVILRCVPISNHLYFYWYRQILGQKVEFLVSFYNNEISEKSEIFDDQFSVERPDGSNFTLKIRSTKLEDSAMYFCASSEAGQGLTDTQYFGPGTRLTVL.

This clone was found a few times. The CDR3 goes on 3 residues after the read ends, and that part is filled in from the germline J gene. The J gene is TRBJ1-2, the V gene TRBV30; perhaps TRBD1 as D (5 bases). V was pared by 0 bases and J by 4 bases, with 9 bases between. In germline, CDR1 is GTSNPN, CDR2 SVGIG (reference sequence). The CDR3 sequence is 13 residues long. The sequenced part of the CDR3 DNA is TGTGCCTGGAGTGTAAAGGGGATCTATGGC. This encodes CAWSVKGIYG. The full CDR3 protein is CAWSVKGIYGYTF.